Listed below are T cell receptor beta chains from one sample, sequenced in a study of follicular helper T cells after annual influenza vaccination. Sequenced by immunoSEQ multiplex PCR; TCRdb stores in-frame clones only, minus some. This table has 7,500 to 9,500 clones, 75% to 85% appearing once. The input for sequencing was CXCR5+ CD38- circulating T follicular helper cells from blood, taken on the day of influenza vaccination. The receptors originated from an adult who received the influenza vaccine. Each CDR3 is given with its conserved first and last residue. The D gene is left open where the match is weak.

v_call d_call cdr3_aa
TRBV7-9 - CASSLNGDFQYF
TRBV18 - CASSPLVSRQGNTIYF
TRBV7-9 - CASSPRDWNTGELFF
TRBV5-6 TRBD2 CASSRSGGAGETQYF
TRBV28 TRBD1 CASSSRTGGIFGQYF
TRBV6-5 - CASKQRSGNTIYF
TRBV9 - CASTRPGAGETQYF
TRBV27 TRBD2 CASSSLGGDTTDTQYF
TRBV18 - CASSPPGGLKRNTEAFF
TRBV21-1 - CASSKYLTVVGQPQHF
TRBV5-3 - CARSHWLYEQYF
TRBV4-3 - CASSQDLLGAEQYF
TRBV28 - CASSLTGPRSGNTIYF
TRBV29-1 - CSVTQGGDGYTF
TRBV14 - CASSQESRRFRADTQYF
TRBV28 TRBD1 CASHDRASGNTIYF